Listed here is a single TCR beta chain. Its target antigen remains unknown. Per-base quality was not reported, and no clone a single base away is much larger than it. V loses 4 bases, J loses 0 bases, and the germline ends lie 9 bases apart. Taken from the germline V gene, the CDR1 and CDR2 loops are MNHEY and SVGAGI. From the cysteine through the phenylalanine, the CDR3 covers 14 amino acids. Left in the record is the CDR3 DNA by itself, 42 bases read in frame from the first base. The record originates from a study of blood T cell repertoires in COVID-19 (TCRdb year 2020). About the study as a whole: The collaborator samples originated in the United States, Italy and Spain and spanned the acute and convalescent phases of COVID-19. Samples came from the ongoing ImmuneRACE study (first 160 participants) plus 1,254 subjects from 6 global collaborators. Sample metadata almost always included a de-identified subject ID, COVID-19 status, age in years and sex. Subjects who had been exposed to COVID-19, were actively infected with it, or had recovered from it provided the deeply sampled blood TCRbeta repertoires that made up the dataset. HLA class I and class II types, where available, came from metadata supplied by the sample provider rather than from assay-based typing. A freely available public database, intended as a resource for researchers studying the immune response to SARS-CoV-2, is where the repertoires were released. The prospective study material was composed of cDNA or gDNA derived from T cells, B-cell-depleted T cells, or PBMCs. Results the study describes overall, beyond this receptor: How much clinical and demographic metadata was included differed by source and by participant, and the metadata was provided uncurated.

At one collaborating source in Seattle, patients were enrolled during active infection and were followed longitudinally through the course of disease. Collaborating institutions collected whole blood in K2EDTA tubes following their own protocols. Collaborator samples were shipped for TCRbeta analysis as frozen whole blood, isolated PBMCs, or DNA extracted from either sample type. TCRbeta CDR3 regions were amplified from genomic DNA by means of the immunoSEQ Assay, a bias-controlled multiplex PCR. On the study's bioinformatics: Within the assay, amplification of reference gene primers was used to estimate how many nucleated cells each sample contained. Sequence reads were collapsed and filtered to measure the absolute abundance of every unique TCRbeta CDR3 rearrangement. For each sample, productive Simpson clonality was calculated by taking the square root of Simpson's diversity index across productive rearrangements. The source is immuneACCESS, and TCRdb retained only in-frame sequences with V and J called. Part of the clones is not carried over; for the studies checked, unresolved V genes explain less than half of this, and the remainder is unexplained. That table is the source of V, J and clone size, and D and trimming were worked out from the DNA. Recorded for this sample are about 350,000 clones; about nine tenths of them occurred a single time. The ten biggest clones cover about 3.9% of the sample.

Recombination connected TRBV6-5 to TRBJ1-1, and the D gene may be TRBD1, 5 bases matching. The sample consisted of peripheral blood. This TCR came from a woman aged 55-69 years with COVID-19, enrolled during active disease. CDR3 loop: CASSSPTVNTEAFF. The base sequence is TGTGCCAGCAGTTCCCCGACAGTGAACACTGAAGCTTTCTTT.